Presented here are 13 T cell receptor beta chains from one specimen sequenced in a study of T cell responses to AZD1222 COVID-19 vaccine. Repertoires were generated with immunoSEQ multiplex PCR, while TCRdb's copy carries only in-frame clones and drops some. The table records some 150,000 clones, around 90% of them present only once. The specimen was peripheral blood, collected on day 0 of AZD1222 vaccination. The receptors shown here come from an adult in good health.

The chain couples TRBV3-1 (or the pseudogene TRBV3-2) to TRBJ2-1, with 8 bases that match TRBD2. Per germline, CDR1 LGHDT and CDR2 YNNKEL (reference sequence). Germline trimming cut 1 base from V and 9 bases from J; bases unmatched to any gene: 14. This CDR3 contains 17 residues. The CDR3 bases are TGTGCCAGCAGCCAAGGAGCGGGAGTTTCTGTCTTAAGTGAGCAGTTCTTC. It translates to CASSQGAGVSVLSEQFF.

The rearrangement uses TRBV18 and TRBJ1-1; 8 nucleotides line up with TRBD1. This CDR3 comprises 14 residues. V shed 4 bases, J shed 4 bases, and the junction held 5 bases outside the gene matches. Germline CDR1 and CDR2: KGHSH and LQKENI. This CDR3 reads CASSLGQGGTEAFF. CDR3 in DNA: TGTGCCAGCTCACTAGGACAGGGCGGCACTGAAGCTTTCTTT.

The chain recombines TRBV6-1 with TRBJ2-1; 8 bases match TRBD2. Trimming cost V 4 bases and J 7 bases; bases outside gene matches: 12. Germline lookup yields CDR1 MNHNS and CDR2 SASEGT. The CDR3 runs 16 residues. CDR3 protein: CASSGGRSGSRNEQFF. The CDR3 bases are TGTGCCAGCAGTGGGGGGCGCAGCGGGAGTAGAAATGAGCAGTTCTTC.

This clone came up a few times. The chain combines TRBV6-2 or TRBV6-3 with TRBJ1-2, with 8 bases identical to TRBD1. CDR1 is MNHEY, CDR2 SVGEGT, per germline. V gave up 1 base and J gave up 7 bases; unmatched junction bases: 5. CDR3 length equals 14 residues. The CDR3 nucleotides read TGTGCCAGCAGTTACTTCGGACAGGGTCTTGGCTACACCTTC. It translates to CASSYFGQGLGYTF.

The chain carries TRBV29-1 and TRBJ2-3, with 7 bases that match TRBD2. Looked up from germline, CDR1 is SQVTM and CDR2 is ANQGSEA. This CDR3 spans 12 amino acids. Unmatched junction bases numbered 2, after V lost 6 bases and J lost 2 bases. CDR3 in DNA: TGCAGCGTGACTAGCACCACAGATACGCAGTATTTT. Translating gives CSVTSTTDTQYF.

The chain is built from TRBV11-3 and TRBJ2-7, with D perhaps TRBD1 (7 bases). V lost 3 bases and J lost 6, with 27 bases in between. Per germline, CDR1 SGHNT and CDR2 YENEEA. The CDR3 contains 18 residues. The CDR3 DNA sequence: TGTGCCAGCAGCTTTGAATGGAAGAGACAGGGAGGTTTCTGCGAGCAGTACGTC. It specifies CASSFEWKRQGGFCEQYV.

The genes are TRBV3-1 (or the pseudogene TRBV3-2) and TRBJ2-3; no firm D call. The germline gives CDR1 LGHDT, CDR2 YNNKEL (reference sequence). Trimming removed 1 base at V and 3 bases at J, with 11 bases between. The length of the CDR3 is 15 residues. The CDR3, as DNA: TGTGCCAGCAGCCAAGGACCAAGCAGGACAGATACGCAGTATTTT. Its protein is CASSQGPSRTDTQYF.

V gene TRBV28 combines with J gene TRBJ1-1; D remains ambiguous. CDR1 and CDR2 (germline): MDHEN, SYDVKM. The V gene lost 2 bases and the J gene lost 5 bases, with 12 bases spanning the gap. The CDR3 contains 14 residues. The CDR3 DNA is TGTGCCAGCAGTTTACGGACGCCGAAGACTGAAGCTTTCTTT. It specifies CASSLRTPKTEAFF.

This clone has more than one count but fewer than ten. V and J are TRBV2 and TRBJ1-2; no reliable D call. The germline V gene has CDR1 SNHLY and CDR2 FYNNEI. The CDR3 totals 15 residues. Trimming stripped 6 bases from V and 4 bases from J, with 18 bases between. CDR3 in amino acids: CASRALGDVSYGYTF. The CDR3 DNA is TGTGCCAGCAGGGCCCTAGGAGACGTCAGCTATGGCTACACCTTC.

This chain uses TRBV30 with TRBJ1-1; no clear D gene. Germline CDR1 GTSNPN, CDR2 SVGIG (reference sequence). V lost 1 base and J 7 bases, leaving 7 bases between the germline ends. The CDR3 covers 11 residues. Here the CDR3 DNA reads TGTGCCTGGAGTGCCCTATTTGAAGCTTTCTTT. Protein sequence: CAWSALFEAFF. Together with reference TRBV30 and TRBJ1-1, the CDR3 gives the full variable domain: SQTIHQWPATLVQPVGSPLSLECTVEGTSNPNLYWYRQAAGRGLQLLFYSVGIGQISSEVPQNLSASRPQDRQFILSSKKLLLSDSGFYLCAWSALFEAFFGQGTRLTVV.

CDR3: CASSRDGTNIQYF. Written as DNA, the CDR3 is TGCGCCAGCAGCCGTGACGGGACGAACATTCAGTACTTC. The chain is built from TRBV5-1 and TRBJ2-4, with D perhaps given as TRBD1 or TRBD2 (5 bases each). The CDR3 loop spans 13 amino acids. V gave up 4 bases and J gave up 7 bases, with 12 bases separating them. Germline V gene data show CDR1 as SGHRS and CDR2 as YFSETQ.

This chain joins TRBV19 and TRBJ1-2; D not resolved. Per the germline V gene, CDR1 is LNHDA and CDR2 is SQIVND (reference sequence). The CDR3 length is 15 residues. V shed 3 bases and J shed 7 bases, with 18 bases lying between them. DNA of the CDR3: TGTGCCAGTAGTATCCACTCCGAACTGGCGGGTGGCTACACCTTC. Translating it yields CASSIHSELAGGYTF.

In its sample, this clone was seen once. V usage is TRBV6-5 and J usage is TRBJ1-2; perhaps TRBD1 as D (6 bases). CDR1 is MNHEY, CDR2 SVGAGI, per germline. There are 13 residues in the CDR3. V shed 6 bases and J shed 5 bases, with 13 bases lying between them. The CDR3 coding sequence is TGTGCCAGCAGAGCGACAGGATTGTATGGCTACACCTTC. Translated, it gives CASRATGLYGYTF.